The T cell receptor beta chain described here comes from a study of cytomegalovirus exposure and HLA in healthy donors (dated by TCRdb to 2016 to 2017). Describing the broader study: In an earlier analysis of several hundred of the donors, 276 Gb of sequence data and 120 million or so unique TCR beta sequences from 150 million to 200 million T cells were reported. Roughly 300 gigabases of sequencing data and some 85 million unique TCR sequences were included in an early release covering 500 to 750 HLA-typed donors. The genetic ancestry cluster associated with self-reported Caucasian donors included 81% of the approximately 410 genotyped donors. The aim of the study was to test whether cataloging public T cell receptors could identify signatures of past pathogen exposure. Using immunosequencing, the study profiled T cell repertoires from about 650 subjects and related those repertoires to cytomegalovirus serostatus. Besides the first cohort of about 730 subjects, a separate validation cohort made up of roughly 120 different subjects was used. To predict cytomegalovirus infection status, the study brought together high-throughput TCR immunosequencing, statistical association of individual TCRs with disease status, and machine learning. To study patterns of TCR occurrence, a later analysis re-analyzed previously published TCR beta repertoires from 500 to 850 donors and added high-resolution HLA genotyping. The later analysis used no new phenotypic data to find candidate immune exposures, relying instead on TCR beta sequences and their occurrence across donors. To decide whether each TCR beta V gene segment behaved as functional or pseudogenic, an earlier analysis of over 500 of the donors relied on high-throughput TCR beta sequencing. Donor age, sex, ethnicity and CMV serostatus were compiled alongside the repertoire data. In a later genetic analysis, genome-wide SNP genotypes for about 55% of the roughly 670 donors were used, and that subset was treated as a discovery cohort. All discovery cohort repertoires had been generated using a single sequencing platform. HLA typing included class I and class II loci at four-digit resolution. Typing coverage varied by locus: roughly 620-640 donors for A, B, C, DRB1 and DQB1; more than 500 for DQA1; more than 600 for DPA1; 400 to 480 for DPB1. About 5 DR-DQ haplotypes were handled as single units for association and clustering, since linkage in the cohort was strong. On average, roughly 250,000 unique TCR beta nucleotide sequences were sequenced per donor among 398 genotyped donors of the cohort, with 15% to 20% of those sequences being non-productive.

Libraries came from the immunoSEQ multiplex PCR assay. A mixture of 60 forward primers for TCR Vbeta segments and 13 reverse primers for TCR Jbeta segments was used in the multiplex PCR. A multiplex PCR assay on genomic DNA amplified the CDR3 region of rearranged TCR beta genes. On the Illumina HiSeq System, the amplified TCR beta libraries were sequenced as 87-base-pair reads. Per the original workflow: A later analysis counted around 72 million unique TCR beta chains across the 550 to 750 repertoires, and some 11 million of these chains were shared by at least two donors. A nearest-neighbor algorithm error-corrected the raw reads and collapsed the reads into unique sequences, merging closely related sequences to remove PCR and sequencing errors. V, D and J gene segments were assigned by aligning CDR3 sequences to IMGT reference sequences. For a sequence to be retained, a match of at least six nucleotides was required to both a V gene segment and a J gene segment. A rearrangement counted as productive if the CDR3 had no stop codons and remained in frame with V and J, and every other rearrangement counted as non-productive. Following IMGT convention, CDR3 was defined as the stretch from the second conserved V-encoded cysteine to the conserved J-encoded phenylalanine. In an earlier analysis of more than 550 of the donors, sequences lacking an unambiguous match to a single V gene segment were excluded. An earlier analysis of over 450 of the donors classified V segments as functional when productive rearrangements were above 56.7% and as segregating when the standard deviation between donors was above 5%. A statistical classification framework was built to diagnose cytomegalovirus status from the catalog of TCR beta chain sequences. In a later analysis, TCR nucleotide sequences were compared against IMGT/GENE-DB human TR gene sequences so that V and J genes could be assigned. In a later analysis, CDR3 sequences and most-parsimonious VDJ recombination scenarios were assigned using the TCRdist pipeline. In a later analysis, each TCR beta chain was defined by its CDR3 amino acid sequence together with its V-gene family, and reads lacking a unique V-gene family were excluded. To address suspected cross-contamination and a sequencing artifact, a later analysis removed 592 highly shared, low-generation-probability nucleotide sequences. A later analysis calculated a clonal expansion index for each public chain from normalized within-repertoire ranks of inferred template counts. In a later analysis, generation probabilities were computed with a VDJ recombination model fitted to out-of-frame rearrangements, and the resulting probabilities were checked against IGoR. A later analysis scored TCR-TCR, TCR-HLA and TCR-CMV co-occurrence with hypergeometric tests, applying a repertoire-size bias correction to TCR pairs. To estimate false discovery rates, a later analysis permuted the HLA or CMV assignments 20 times. A later analysis grouped co-occurring TCRs with DBSCAN, adding TCRdist sequence similarity when clustering within HLA-allele-positive subsets. Co-occurrence clustering excluded repertoires with fewer than 30,000 or more than 120,000 public chains, plus five with anomalous nucleotide sharing. TCRdb retrieved this table from immuneACCESS and kept in-frame rearrangements only. Not all clones are present; in checked studies, unresolved V genes account for under half, and no reason is known for the remainder. D and trimming were read from the DNA, whereas the V and J calls and clone size are those reported in that table. The sample has about 20,000 clones on record, approximately 80% of them singletons. Together, the top ten hold 7% to 8% of the sample.

The cohort was made up of several hundred healthy bone marrow donors. Cohort members were all nominally healthy when sampled, although unrecorded immune exposures were likely present. The donor was CMV seronegative and belonged to the group of more than 300 seronegative cohort members. A peripheral blood sample was provided by each donor, and peripheral blood mononuclear cells were used for TCR beta sequencing. Genomic DNA extraction from the blood cell samples was performed with the Qiagen DNeasy Blood Extraction Kit. General conclusions and limits of the study: The 87-base-pair reads could not distinguish some IMGT-functional V segments, including TRBV6-2 and TRBV6-3, so those segments were excluded. In a later analysis, several top co-occurrence clusters were reported to appear linked to parvovirus B19, influenza, CMV and Epstein-Barr virus. Sequencing depth was assumed to be roughly uniform across donors in the presence/absence analyses, though that assumption may not hold. Most TCR sequences were seen in very few donors, while some public TCRs were found in many individuals. In a later genetic analysis, fewer N-insertions in productive TCRs were reported among donors in an Asian-associated ancestry cluster than the roughly 640-donor mean. A later analysis found that TCR association rates varied across HLA loci, with DRB1 alleles showing the most associated TCRs and HLA-C alleles the fewest. A group of highly shared sequence variants was considered likely to be a technical artifact of the sequencing pipeline. In a later analysis, about 17,000 TCR beta sequences were associated with specific HLA alleles at a false discovery rate of 0.05. Because HLA typing was unavailable for some donors at each locus, only the typed subset was used in association tests. The cohort was sequenced for TCR beta chains only, and without alpha or paired-chain data the features that could be detected were limited. In a later analysis, HLA-associated TCR beta chains were found to be more clonally expanded and to have lower generation probabilities than equally common non-associated chains. Because counts were too low, seventeen rarely observed V segments, including chromosome 9 orphons, were excluded from the earlier analysis of roughly 580 of the donors. A further reported finding was that TCR beta sequences accurately predicted the HLA-A and HLA-B alleles for most subjects in the first cohort. In an earlier analysis of 450 to 750 of the donors, most TCR beta V segments appeared in productive rearrangements about 90% or about 30% of the time, broadly matching IMGT annotations. A total of around 150 TCR beta chains were listed by the study as associated with cytomegalovirus. In both the original and validation cohorts, the classifier was reported to diagnose cytomegalovirus status with high specificity and sensitivity. V-gene and J-gene trimming of TCR beta chains was associated with a missense DCLRE1C variant in a later genetic analysis, and the association was replicated in an independent cohort. In vitro tests confirmed that a few of the cytomegalovirus-associated TCR beta chains recognize cytomegalovirus antigens. Correlated functional status among segregating V segments might reflect linkage disequilibrium, but an unknown experimental factor could not be ruled out. It was suggested by the authors that the approach could potentially be generalized to other disease states and immunological phenotypes. Most CMV-associated TCR beta chains appeared to be HLA-restricted in a later analysis, and the HLA associations seemed to be driven largely by CMV exposure. Immune exposure information for the cohort was limited to CMV serostatus. Assigning TCR associations to individual alleles was difficult when HLA alleles, especially DR and DQ, strongly co-occurred.

The germline V gene (reference sequence) supplies CDR1 GTSNPN and CDR2 SVGIG. The germline ends are 7 bases apart after V is trimmed by 1 base and J by 3 bases. Including the terminal cysteine and phenylalanine, the CDR3 comprises 13 residues. The entry retains the CDR3 DNA only, 39 bases that are in frame from base 1. This clone was seen once. It lacks a known antigen. There are no base qualities to consult, and no much larger clone falls within one base. This TCR came from a man aged 55-75 years in good health and CMV-seronegative. Sequencing was performed on PBMCs. The chain uses TRBV30 and TRBJ1-5, with TRBD1 as a weak D call on 6 bases. The DNA sequence reads TGTGCCTGGAGTGCAGGGGACAATCAGCCCCAGCATTTT. This yields the protein CAWSAGDNQPQHF.